The 30 T cell receptor beta chains below were found in one sample sequenced in a study of vaccination effects on CD4 cells after COVID-19 (dated 2022 in TCRdb). Antigen specificity for these receptors is unknown. Receptor libraries were prepared by the immunoSEQ multiplex PCR assay. The immuneACCESS repertoire file appears here via TCRdb, limited to in-frame rearrangements. These files lack a portion of the clones; in checked studies, under half of the deficit traces to unresolved V genes, and the cause of the others is not known. The sample table records 40,000 to 45,000 clones; about 80% of these occur just once. The top ten clones comprise 3% to 4% of the sample. After less than 13 days of culture, CD4+ T cells were isolated with the EasySep CD4+ T cell isolation kit. Convalescent patients had PCR-confirmed SARS-CoV-2 infection between March and December 2020, before Alpha, Beta and Delta variants emerged in the United States. Two doses of either the BNT162b2 or the mRNA-1273 mRNA SARS-CoV-2 vaccine were administered to participants.

Sequenced here: CD4+ T cells from PBMCs cultured without peptide, sampled after COVID-19 vaccination. These TCRs come from a human donor who had a prior SARS-CoV-2 infection.

V usage is TRBV11-2 and J usage is TRBJ2-3, with 11 nucleotides matching TRBD2. The CDR3 runs to 16 residues. Germline V gives CDR1 SGHAT, CDR2 FQNNGV. V was clipped by 3 bases and J by 4 bases; unmatched bases: 6. CDR3 region: CASSLFSSGGSDTQYF. DNA of the CDR3: TGTGCCAGCAGCTTGTTCTCTAGCGGGGGGTCAGATACGCAGTATTTT.

The chain joins TRBV2 to TRBJ1-5; D is undetermined. Germline assignment: CDR1 SNHLY and CDR2 FYNNEI. The CDR3 sequence is 13 residues long. V gave up 7 bases and J gave up 0 bases, with 7 bases separating them. DNA of the CDR3: TGTGCCAGCAATTCAGATAGCAATCAGCCCCAGCATTTT. Amino acids: CASNSDSNQPQHF. Full variable domain (remainder filled in from reference TRBV2 and TRBJ1-5): EPEVTQTPSHQVTQMGQEVILRCVPISNHLYFYWYRQILGQKVEFLVSFYNNEISEKSEIFDDQFSVERPDGSNFTLKIRSTKLEDSAMYFCASNSDSNQPQHFGDGTRLSIL.

This sequence joins TRBV6-1 and TRBJ2-2; TRBD2 is a possible D gene (6 bases). Germline V CDR1 and CDR2: MNHNS, SASEGT. Trimming left V 2 bases short and J 7 bases short, with 17 bases between. The CDR3 is 16 residues long. CDR3: CASSETSSRGGGELFF. The CDR3 DNA reads as TGTGCCAGCAGTGAAACCAGCTCGAGGGGAGGCGGGGAGCTGTTTTTT.

V is TRBV7-3 and J is TRBJ2-3; 8 bases agree with TRBD1. V shed 3 bases and J 4 bases; nucleotides not matched to a gene: 3. From germline, CDR1 is SGHTA and CDR2 FQGTGA. This CDR3 has 14 residues. The CDR3 here is CASSLRQGPDTQYF. The CDR3 nucleotides read TGTGCCAGCAGCTTGAGACAGGGGCCAGATACGCAGTATTTT.

V and J are TRBV5-6 and TRBJ2-5; no firm D call. The CDR3 is 12 amino acids. The germline gives CDR1 SGHDT, CDR2 YYEEEE. V was trimmed by 1 base and J by 2 bases, leaving 3 bases between them. The CDR3 sequence: CASSLSQETQYF. CDR3 sequence (DNA): TGTGCCAGCAGCTTGAGTCAAGAGACCCAGTACTTC.

J is TRBJ2-1 and V is TRBV4-1; no clear D gene. Germline CDR1 MGHRA, CDR2 YSYEKL. Trimming stripped 5 bases from V and 6 bases from J, with 11 bases between. The CDR3 is made up of 13 amino acids. In nucleotides, the CDR3 is TGCGCCAGCAGCTGGGTTGGCCGCAATGAGCAGTTCTTC. Protein product: CASSWVGRNEQFF.

The rearrangement links TRBV19 to TRBJ1-4; a possible D gene is TRBD1 (5 bases). The V end was cut by 8 bases, the J end by 3 bases, with 13 bases between. This CDR3 region has 14 residues. Germline V lookup: CDR1 LNHDA, CDR2 SQIVND (reference sequence). The CDR3 coding sequence is TGTGCCAGTGAGGACCCGGGGGCTAATGAAAAACTGTTTTTT. The encoded protein is CASEDPGANEKLFF.

The chain couples TRBV19 to TRBJ1-3; D call uncertain. The CDR3 is 14 residues long. The V end was cut by 4 bases, the J end by 1 base, with 8 bases between. From germline, CDR1 is LNHDA and CDR2 SQIVND (reference sequence). As DNA, the CDR3 is TGTGCCAGTAGTACGGGTGATTCTGGAAACACCATATATTTT. Protein product: CASSTGDSGNTIYF.

This rearrangement joins TRBV4-1 to TRBJ2-3; D unclear. CDR1 MGHRA and CDR2 YSYEKL come from the germline V gene. The CDR3 has 14 amino acids. Deletions cut 1 base from V and 2 bases from J, with 7 bases between. The CDR3 reads CASSQVGSTDTQYF. The CDR3, as DNA: TGCGCCAGCAGCCAAGTGGGCTCCACAGATACGCAGTATTTT.

The chain employs TRBV7-3 and TRBJ2-1; the match to TRBD2 covers 7 bases. Germline values: CDR1 SGHTA, CDR2 FQGTGA. This CDR3 has 12 amino acids. The V and J ends lost 1 base and 15 bases, in that order; junction bases with no gene match: 6. The CDR3 sequence is CASSLSAGVLFF. The CDR3 region has the DNA TGTGCCAGCAGCTTAAGTGCGGGAGTTCTGTTCTTC.

In DNA, the CDR3 is TGTGCCAGTAGTGTATGGGGTTATAGCAATCAGCCCCAGCATTTT. It encodes CASSVWGYSNQPQHF. The chain combines TRBV19 with TRBJ1-5; no firm D call. This CDR3 is 15 amino acids long. Germline CDR1 is LNHDA and CDR2 is SQIVND (reference sequence). The V end was cut by 5 bases, the J end by 0 bases, with 11 bases between.

The chain recombines TRBV28 with TRBJ2-1; D is undetermined. Germline values: CDR1 MDHEN, CDR2 SYDVKM. The CDR3 spans 13 residues. V was trimmed by 5 bases and J by 4 bases, leaving 9 bases between them. CDR3: CASSRSEYNEQFF. As DNA, the CDR3 is TGTGCCAGCAGTAGAAGCGAATACAATGAGCAGTTCTTC.

The rearrangement uses TRBV6-5 and TRBJ2-5; the D call may be TRBD1 or TRBD2 (5 bases each). Trimming cost V 10 bases and J 1 base, with 19 bases left between them. Germline V lookup: CDR1 MNHEY, CDR2 SVGAGI. This CDR3 spans 15 amino acids. This chain's CDR3 is CATQWAGSLQETQYF. The CDR3 DNA follows: TGTGCCACCCAATGGGCAGGGAGCCTCCAAGAGACCCAGTACTTC.

In its sample, this clone was seen a few times. CDR3 amino acids: CASSSWTLMNTEAFF. The CDR3 DNA sequence: TGTGCCAGCAGCTCCTGGACACTCATGAACACTGAAGCTTTCTTT. V and J are TRBV7-8 and TRBJ1-1; D perhaps matches TRBD1 (5 bases). Trimming took off 4 bases at V and 0 bases at J, with 12 bases between the two ends. This CDR3 is built from 15 residues. Germline values: CDR1 SGHVS, CDR2 FQNEAQ.

This rearrangement joins TRBV9 to TRBJ1-2; 7 bases match TRBD1. V shed 0 bases and J 4 bases; nucleotides not matched to a gene: 3. Per germline, CDR1 SGDLS and CDR2 YYNGEE. The CDR3 runs to 14 residues. The CDR3 spells CASSVGRDSYGYTF. The CDR3 DNA reads TGTGCCAGCAGCGTAGGAAGGGACAGCTATGGCTACACCTTC. Combining the CDR3 with reference TRBV9 and TRBJ1-2 gives the whole variable domain DSGVTQTPKHLITATGQRVTLRCSPRSGDLSVYWYQQSLDQGLQFLIQYYNGEERAKGNILERFSAQQFPDLHSELNLSSLELGDSALYFCASSVGRDSYGYTFGSGTRLTVV.

V usage is TRBV30 and J usage is TRBJ1-3, with a weak D call TRBD1 (5 bases). Germline assignment: CDR1 GTSNPN and CDR2 SVGIG (reference sequence). V was shortened by 2 bases and J by 0 bases, with 8 bases between the two germline ends. The CDR3 consists of 14 residues. The CDR3 loop is CAWSQGTSGNTIYF. CDR3 bases: TGTGCCTGGAGTCAGGGTACCTCTGGAAACACCATATATTTT. The whole variable domain, filled in from reference TRBV30 and TRBJ1-3, reads SQTIHQWPATLVQPVGSPLSLECTVEGTSNPNLYWYRQAAGRGLQLLFYSVGIGQISSEVPQNLSASRPQDRQFILSSKKLLLSDSGFYLCAWSQGTSGNTIYFGEGSWLTVV.

V gene TRBV6-6 combines with J gene TRBJ1-1; D is ambiguous. V lost 3 bases to trimming and J lost 3 bases, with 8 bases between them. The germline V gene encodes CDR1 MNHNY and CDR2 SVGAGI (reference sequence). This CDR3 is built from 13 residues. The CDR3 DNA follows: TGTGCCAGCAGTTATATATTGGACACTGAAGCTTTCTTT. This translates into CASSYILDTEAFF.

The genes are TRBV18 and TRBJ2-6, with 9 nucleotides matching TRBD2. The CDR3 totals 18 residues. Trimming took 3 bases from V and 2 from J; bases not matched to a gene: 8. The germline CDR1 and CDR2 sequences are KGHSH and LQKENI. Written as DNA, the CDR3 is TGTGCCAGCTCACCTGTGGCTAGCGGGAATACTGGGGCCAACGTCCTGACTTTC. It yields the protein CASSPVASGNTGANVLTF.

The chain combines TRBV18 with TRBJ1-1; D not certain. Germline V gene lookup returns CDR1 KGHSH and CDR2 LQKENI. The CDR3 contains 13 residues. Between the trimmed V and J ends, which lost 3 bases and 5 bases, there was a span of 10 bases. The CDR3 bases are TGTGCCAGCTCACCTACCCTAGAGACTGAAGCTTTCTTT. Its protein product is CASSPTLETEAFF.

In its sample, this clone was seen a few times. The chain links TRBV7-6 to TRBJ2-1; 8 nucleotides match TRBD2. The CDR3 totals 15 residues. The germline V gene encodes CDR1 SGHVS and CDR2 FNYEAQ. V shed 2 bases and J 3 bases; nucleotides not matched to a gene: 3. The CDR3 sequence is CASSLNSGVYNEQFF. CDR3 nucleotide sequence: TGTGCCAGCAGCTTAAATAGCGGGGTCTACAATGAGCAGTTCTTC.

The chain combines TRBV5-8 with TRBJ1-3; 11 bases agree with TRBD1. The junction had 3 bases not matched to a gene; V was cut back by 1 base and J by 0 bases. This CDR3 has 17 amino acids. CDR1 is SGHTS and CDR2 is YDEGEE in the germline V gene. CDR3 bases: TGTGCCAGCAGCTTGCGGACAGGGGGCTTCTCTGGAAACACCATATATTTT. Translation: CASSLRTGGFSGNTIYF.

The rearrangement links TRBV20-1 to TRBJ1-5; TRBD1 might be the D (5 bases). V was cut by 3 bases and J by 3 bases, with 18 bases left in between. This CDR3 region has 16 residues. Germline loops: CDR1 DFQATT, CDR2 SNEGSKA (reference sequence). CDR3 protein: CSASRSGGGPNQPQHF. The CDR3 coding sequence is TGCAGTGCTAGTCGGTCTGGGGGGGGACCCAATCAGCCCCAGCATTTT.

This clone has a handful of counts. The CDR3 coding sequence is TGTGCCAGCAGTTTCACCACGGGAACCTACAATGAGCAGTTCTTC. Amino acids: CASSFTTGTYNEQFF. The chain employs TRBV6-6 and TRBJ2-1; maybe TRBD2 (5 bases). The CDR3 consists of 15 residues. Germline lookup yields CDR1 MNHNY and CDR2 SVGAGI (reference sequence). V shed 4 bases and J shed 2 bases, with 12 bases lying between them.

The V and J genes are TRBV15 and TRBJ2-3; 12 bases are shared with TRBD2. Germline lookup yields CDR1 LNHNV and CDR2 YYDKDF (reference sequence). Trimming removed 6 bases from V and 4 bases from J; junction bases left unmatched: 8. The CDR3 extends over 16 amino acids. CDR3 amino acids: CATSPRTSGMSDTQYF. The CDR3 DNA is TGTGCCACCAGTCCGAGGACTAGCGGGATGTCAGATACGCAGTATTTT.

CDR3 amino acids: CASSERQGVLYTF. CDR3 DNA sequence: TGTGCCAGCAGTGAAAGGCAGGGTGTCCTCTACACCTTC. The rearrangement uses TRBV2 and TRBJ1-2, with D possibly TRBD1 on 5 matching bases. Germline V gives CDR1 SNHLY, CDR2 FYNNEI. Trimming took 2 bases from V and 10 from J, leaving 14 bases between them. There are 13 residues in the CDR3.

The chain is built from TRBV5-6 and TRBJ1-2, with D perhaps matching TRBD1 (5 bases). The V gene lost 5 bases and the J gene lost 3 bases, with 17 bases spanning the gap. This CDR3 has 15 amino acids. In germline, CDR1 is SGHDT, CDR2 YYEEEE. The CDR3: CASRENKGTYYGYTF. The CDR3 bases are TGTGCCAGCAGGGAGAACAAGGGGACTTACTATGGCTACACCTTC.

J is TRBJ2-7 and V is TRBV6-5; 9 bases map to TRBD1. V gave up 8 bases and J gave up 5 bases; unmatched junction bases: 4. The CDR3 spans 12 residues. The germline V gene encodes CDR1 MNHEY and CDR2 SVGAGI. CDR3 nucleotides: TGTGCCAGCGGGGACAGGGTAAACGAGCAGTACTTC. Its translation is CASGDRVNEQYF.

The chain employs TRBV3-1 (or the pseudogene TRBV3-2) and TRBJ2-2; D tentatively reads TRBD1 or TRBD2 (5 bases each). Germline lookup yields CDR1 LGHDT and CDR2 YNNKEL (reference sequence). Trimming left V 6 bases short and J 3 bases short, with 17 bases between. This CDR3 comprises 16 residues. The CDR3 here is CASRRRGVTDTGELFF. DNA of the CDR3: TGTGCCAGCAGAAGAAGAGGGGTTACGGACACCGGGGAGCTGTTTTTT.

The J gene is TRBJ2-7, the V gene TRBV5-1; no definite D call. Germline V gives CDR1 SGHRS, CDR2 YFSETQ. This CDR3 is 14 amino acids long. The V and J ends lost 0 bases and 0 bases respectively, with 7 bases between them. In DNA form, the CDR3 reads TGCGCCAGCAGCTTGGAGGCAGCCTCCTACGAGCAGTACTTC. The encoded protein is CASSLEAASYEQYF. Together with reference TRBV5-1 and TRBJ2-7, the CDR3 gives the full variable domain: KAGVTQTPRYLIKTRGQQVTLSCSPISGHRSVSWYQQTPGQGLQFLFEYFSETQRNKGNFPGRFSGRQFSNSRSEMNVSTLELGDSALYLCASSLEAASYEQYFGPGTRLTVT.

This rearrangement joins TRBV3-1 (or the pseudogene TRBV3-2) to TRBJ1-3, with 7 bases aligning to TRBD1. Germline CDR1 reads LGHDT; CDR2 reads YNNKEL (reference sequence). Germline trimming cut 3 bases from V and 4 bases from J; bases unmatched to any gene: 0. The CDR3 consists of 13 residues. Here the CDR3 reads CASSQGQGNTIYF. As DNA, the CDR3 is TGTGCCAGCAGCCAGGGACAGGGAAACACCATATATTTT.